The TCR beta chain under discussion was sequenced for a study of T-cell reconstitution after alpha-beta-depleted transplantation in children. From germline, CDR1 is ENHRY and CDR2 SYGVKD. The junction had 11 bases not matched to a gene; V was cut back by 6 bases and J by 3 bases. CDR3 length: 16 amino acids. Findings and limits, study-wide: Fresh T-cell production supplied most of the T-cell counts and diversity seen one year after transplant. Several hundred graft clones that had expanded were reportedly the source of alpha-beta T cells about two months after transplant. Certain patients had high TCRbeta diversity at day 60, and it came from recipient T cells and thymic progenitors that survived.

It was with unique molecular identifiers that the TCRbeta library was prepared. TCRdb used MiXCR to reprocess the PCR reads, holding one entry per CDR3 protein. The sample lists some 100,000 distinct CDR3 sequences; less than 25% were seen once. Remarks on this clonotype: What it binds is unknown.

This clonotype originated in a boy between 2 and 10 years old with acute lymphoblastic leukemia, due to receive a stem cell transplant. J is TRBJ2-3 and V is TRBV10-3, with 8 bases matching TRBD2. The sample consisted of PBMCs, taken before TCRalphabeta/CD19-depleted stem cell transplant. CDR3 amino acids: CAISTLAEKMTDTQYF. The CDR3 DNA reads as TGTGCCATCAGCACACTAGCGGAGAAGATGACAGATACGCAGTATTTT.